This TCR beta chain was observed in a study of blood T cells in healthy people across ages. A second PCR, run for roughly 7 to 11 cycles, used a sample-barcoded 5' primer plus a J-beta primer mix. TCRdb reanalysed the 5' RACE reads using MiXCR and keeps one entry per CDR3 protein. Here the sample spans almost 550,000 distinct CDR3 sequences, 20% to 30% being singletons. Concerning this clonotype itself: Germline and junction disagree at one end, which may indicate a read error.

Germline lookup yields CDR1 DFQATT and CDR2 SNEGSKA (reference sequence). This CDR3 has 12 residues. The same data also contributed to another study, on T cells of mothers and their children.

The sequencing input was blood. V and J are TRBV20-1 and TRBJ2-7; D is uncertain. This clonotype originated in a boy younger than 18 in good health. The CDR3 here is CSARSASYKQYF. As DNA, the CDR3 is TGCAGTGCTAGATCCGCTTCCTACAAGCAGTACTTC.